A single sample gave rise to the 9 T cell receptor beta chains below, sequenced in a study of cytomegalovirus exposure and HLA in healthy donors. The study ran its PCR with 60 Vbeta and 13 Jbeta primers. The table came from immunoSEQ multiplex PCR; TCRdb's copy has only in-frame clones and leaves some out. Among more than 100,000 clones listed, approximately 80% were seen once. Sequencing was done on a sample of PBMCs. These receptor sequences come from a man aged 50-60 years in good health and CMV-seronegative.

CDR3 in DNA: TGTGCCAGCAGTTCAAGCCGTGACAGCTACGAGCAGTACTTC. Translating gives CASSSSRDSYEQYF. This rearrangement joins TRBV6-5 to TRBJ2-7; D may be TRBD1 (5 bases). V lost 4 bases and J lost 3, with 13 bases in between. Germline V gene sequence: CDR1 MNHEY, CDR2 SVGAGI. CDR3 length: 14 amino acids.

This clone occurred a few times. Other DNA sequences of this sample code for an identical CDR3. The chain recombines TRBV28 with TRBJ1-5; 8 bases align to TRBD1. The CDR3 totals 17 residues. V dropped 0 bases and J dropped 3; count of bases not matched to a gene: 7. Germline CDR1 is MDHEN and CDR2 is SYDVKM. This chain's CDR3 is CASSLWSGQGPNQPQHF. The CDR3, as DNA: TGTGCCAGCAGTTTATGGAGTGGACAGGGTCCCAATCAGCCCCAGCATTTT.

The V call is TRBV7-2, the J call TRBJ2-7; 7 bases fit TRBD2. The CDR3 is 12 amino acids. V gave up 5 bases and J gave up 5 bases; unmatched junction bases: 3. Germline V gene data show CDR1 as SGHTA and CDR2 as FQGNSA. The CDR3 nucleotides read TGTGCCAGCAGCGCCGGACTAGACGAGCAGTACTTC. Translation: CASSAGLDEQYF.

The rearrangement links TRBV4-3 to TRBJ2-5, with 11 positions matching TRBD2. Germline loops: CDR1 LGHNA, CDR2 YSLEER. The J segment lost 5 bases and the V segment lost 0 bases, leaving 8 bases of the junction unmatched. This CDR3 spans 17 amino acids. The CDR3 sequence: CASSQEPLAGGEETQYF. In DNA form, the CDR3 reads TGCGCCAGCAGCCAAGAACCCCTAGCGGGGGGTGAGGAGACCCAGTACTTC.

The genes are TRBV19 and TRBJ1-6; TRBD1 aligns across 8 bases. Trimming at V came to 5 bases and at J to 7 bases, leaving 13 bases not matched to a gene. CDR1 and CDR2 (germline): LNHDA, SQIVND (reference sequence). CDR3 length: 17 residues. CDR3 in amino acids: CASSDPTGAVSNSPLHF. The CDR3 bases are TGTGCCAGTAGTGACCCGACAGGGGCGGTTTCGAATTCACCCCTCCACTTT.

This clone has only one observation. J is TRBJ1-5 and V is TRBV9; D might be TRBD1 (6 bases). The CDR3 sequence is 13 residues long. CDR1 is SGDLS, CDR2 YYNGEE, per germline. V lost 3 bases and J lost 7, with 11 bases in between. The CDR3 region is CASSEQGYQPQHF. The CDR3 DNA reads as TGTGCCAGCAGCGAACAGGGTTACCAGCCCCAGCATTTT.

The genes are TRBV4-3 and TRBJ1-4; D unclear. Germline loops: CDR1 LGHNA, CDR2 YSLEER. This CDR3 is built from 15 residues. Trimming took 4 bases from V and 4 from J, leaving 13 bases between them. The CDR3 nucleotides are TGCGCCAGCAGCCGGGATCCGGGGTTTAATGAAAAACTGTTTTTT. Translated, it gives CASSRDPGFNEKLFF.

This clone occurred a few times. V and J are TRBV28 and TRBJ1-1; TRBD1 might be the D (6 bases). The CDR3 length is 12 residues. Germline-derived CDR1 and CDR2 are MDHEN and SYDVKM. V was trimmed by 5 bases and J by 7 bases, leaving 11 bases between them. The CDR3 DNA follows: TGTGCCAGCAGTCCTCAGGGGATTGAAGCTTTCTTT. Translating gives CASSPQGIEAFF.

The genes are TRBV19 and TRBJ2-5, with TRBD1 matching over 8 bases. Germline CDR1 and CDR2: LNHDA and SQIVND (reference sequence). The junction had 3 bases not matched to a gene; V was cut back by 2 bases and J by 1 base. The CDR3 extends over 15 amino acids. The CDR3 DNA sequence: TGTGCCAGTAGTATATCGGGACAGGCCCAAGAGACCCAGTACTTC. This sequence encodes CASSISGQAQETQYF.